This paragraph reports one T cell receptor beta chain. Its antigen is still unknown. The assay was immunoSEQ multiplex PCR, and TCRdb's table has in-frame clones only and misses some. Of some 2,200 clones in the sample, roughly nine tenths were seen once. This sample was included in a study of T cells and Merkel cell carcinoma outcomes. Findings and limits, study-wide: Reportedly, T-cell repertoire with density predicts Merkel cell carcinoma outcomes.

The V gene lost 7 bases and the J gene lost 2 bases, with 13 bases spanning the gap. The germline CDR1 and CDR2 sequences are MNHNY and SVGAGI (reference sequence). This CDR3 has 14 amino acids. The sequencing input was tumor tissue from Merkel cell carcinoma. The chain combines TRBV6-6 with TRBJ2-3; D ambiguous. The receptor comes from a human donor with Merkel cell carcinoma. For the CDR3, the DNA is TGTGCCAGCACTGTGTGGGCTCACACAGATACGCAGTATTTT. Translating it yields CASTVWAHTDTQYF.